The 5 T cell receptor beta chains reported below all come from one sample, sequenced in a study of cytomegalovirus exposure and HLA in healthy donors. Use of 60 Vbeta and 13 Jbeta primers characterized the PCR. Generated by immunoSEQ multiplex PCR, the TCRdb table keeps only in-frame clones and is missing some. The sample has more than 90,000 clones, approximately 79% seen once. What was sequenced was PBMCs. The receptor set was obtained from a man in his fifties in good health and CMV-seropositive.

There are a few counts of this clone. The J gene is TRBJ1-2, the V gene TRBV7-2; D ambiguous. V was cut by 3 bases and J by 8 bases, with 25 bases left in between. Germline-derived CDR1 and CDR2 are SGHTA and FQGNSA. There are 17 residues in the CDR3. Here the CDR3 reads CASSFGAPKVEGGGYTF. The CDR3 DNA is TGTGCCAGCAGCTTCGGTGCCCCCAAGGTGGAGGGAGGGGGCTACACCTTC.

The chain couples TRBV7-9 to TRBJ2-3; 15 nucleotides line up with TRBD2. Losses at the gene ends were 5 bases for V and 3 bases for J; bases not matched to a gene: 3. Germline loops: CDR1 SEHNR, CDR2 FQNEAQ (reference sequence). The CDR3 extends over 16 amino acids. CDR3 sequence reads: CASSGTSGRSTDTQYF. The DNA for the CDR3 is TGTGCCAGCAGCGGGACTAGCGGGAGGTCAACAGATACGCAGTATTTT.

J is TRBJ1-1 and V is TRBV2; 10 bases agree with TRBD1. The CDR3 contains 15 residues. Trimming at V came to 7 bases and at J to 4 bases, leaving 9 bases not matched to a gene. The germline CDR1 and CDR2 sequences are SNHLY and FYNNEI. This CDR3 is CASTTRTGGGTEAFF. For the CDR3, the DNA is TGTGCCAGCACCACCAGGACAGGGGGAGGCACTGAAGCTTTCTTT.

V gene TRBV19 combines with J gene TRBJ1-5, with 10 bases aligning to TRBD1. V trimming: 7 bases; J trimming: 8 bases; junction bases outside the gene matches: 14. The CDR3 runs to 16 residues. Germline CDR1 is LNHDA and CDR2 is SQIVND (reference sequence). In DNA, the CDR3 is TGTGCCAGTACCCTCAAGGGACAGGGGAAGGAAAAGCCCCAGCATTTT. This sequence encodes CASTLKGQGKEKPQHF.

For this clone: Likely a read error: the CDR3 ends without its conserved phenylalanine or tryptophan. The chain carries TRBV9 and TRBJ2-7, with TRBD2 matching 7 bases. CDR3 size: 14 residues. Germline loops: CDR1 SGDLS, CDR2 YYNGEE. The V and J ends lost 0 bases and 3 bases, in that order; junction bases with no gene match: 3. This chain's CDR3 is CASSVGSSGYEQYL. For the CDR3, the DNA is TGTGCCAGCAGCGTAGGGTCTAGCGGCTACGAGCAGTACCTC.